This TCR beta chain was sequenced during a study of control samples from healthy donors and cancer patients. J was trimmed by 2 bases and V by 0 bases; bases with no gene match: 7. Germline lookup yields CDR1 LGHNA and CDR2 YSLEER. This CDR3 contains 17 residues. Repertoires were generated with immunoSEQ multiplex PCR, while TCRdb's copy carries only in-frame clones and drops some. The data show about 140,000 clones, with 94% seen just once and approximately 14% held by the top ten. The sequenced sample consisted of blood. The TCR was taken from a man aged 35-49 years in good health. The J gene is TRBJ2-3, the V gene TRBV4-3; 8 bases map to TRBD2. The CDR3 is CASSQEISGADTDTQYF. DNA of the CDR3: TGCGCCAGCAGCCAAGAAATTAGCGGGGCCGACACAGATACGCAGTATTTT.